The T cell receptor beta chain under discussion was sequenced for a study of cytomegalovirus exposure and HLA in healthy donors. Notes on the study in general: 87-base-pair reads could not separate some V segments, including TRBV6-2 and TRBV6-3. In a later analysis, productive TCRs from donors in an Asian-associated ancestry cluster reportedly carried fewer N-insertions than the cohort mean. Most TCR sequences proved rare, with some public TCRs found in many donors.

Trimming cost V 5 bases and J 3 bases, with 13 bases left between them. The CDR3 is 14 residues long. CDR1 is SGHVS, CDR2 FQNEAQ, per germline. This clone has a single count. Its antigen is currently unknown. Amplification used 60 Vbeta primers and 13 Jbeta primers. Only in-frame clones appear in the TCRdb table, and some are missing; sequencing was by immunoSEQ multiplex PCR. Of approximately 100,000 clones listed, around 70% are singletons. The sequenced sample consisted of PBMCs. The sequence was collected from a female donor in good health and CMV-seronegative. The chain is built from TRBV7-8 and TRBJ2-5; D uncertain. The CDR3 reads CASSPLGSEETQYF. The CDR3 coding sequence is TGTGCCAGCAGCCCTCTTGGCTCTGAAGAGACCCAGTACTTC.